The rows below give T cell receptor beta chains drawn from one sample of a study of T cells after posttransplantation cyclophosphamide. Assay: immunoSEQ multiplex PCR; the TCRdb copy retains only in-frame clones and omits some. Sampling found more than 40,000 clones, none seen once. The sequencing input was PBMCs. Receptors were obtained from a man in his forties or fifties in good health, CMV-negative, and a related stem cell transplant donor. The CDR3 runs from the conserved cysteine through the conserved F or W. D genes are given only for firm matches. The size entry gives once, few, many, or a class for an expanded clone.

d_call,clone_size,j_call,v_call,cdr3_nt,cdr3_aa
NA,many,TRBJ1-4,TRBV19,TGTGCCAGTATCCCCAGTCCGGGTGAAAAACTGTTTTTT,CASIPSPGEKLFF
NA,many,TRBJ2-2,TRBV10-3,TGTGCCATCAGTGAGTCGTATCGGGAGCTGTTTTTT,CAISESYRELFF
NA,many,TRBJ2-3,TRBV5-1,TGCGCCAGCAGCTTGTCTCGCGTGTATACGCAGTATTTT,CASSLSRVYTQYF
NA,many,TRBJ2-1,TRBV13,TGTGCCAGCAGCCAGTACAATGAGCAGTTCTTC,CASSQYNEQFF
NA,many,TRBJ2-7,TRBV7-2,TGTGCCAGCAGCTTAAGGTCGGTGGGCGGGGTTCTCTACGAGCAGTACTTC,CASSLRSVGGVLYEQYF
NA,many,TRBJ2-2,TRBV5-5,TGTGCCAGCAGGTCGGGCCGGGAGAACACCGGGGAGCTGTTTTTT,CASRSGRENTGELFF
NA,many,TRBJ2-1,TRBV13,TGTGCCAGCAGCGTTATCCCCCACAATGAGCAGTTCTTC,CASSVIPHNEQFF
TRBD2,many,TRBJ2-1,TRBV28,TGTGCCAGCAGTTTAGCGGGAGGGTCCTACAATGAGCAGTTCTTC,CASSLAGGSYNEQFF
TRBD2,many,TRBJ2-1,TRBV2,TGTGCCAGCAGTGATTATAGCGGGAGGACCAATGAGCAGTTCTTC,CASSDYSGRTNEQFF
NA,few,TRBJ1-6,TRBV6-1,TGTGCCAGCAGTGGATCGGGGTCCGATAATTCACCCCTCCACTTT,CASSGSGSDNSPLHF
TRBD2,many,TRBJ2-3,TRBV4-1,TGCGCCAGCAGCACGGGGGGGGCAGATACGCAGTATTTT,CASSTGGADTQYF
NA,many,TRBJ1-4,TRBV2,TGTGCCAGCAGTGGACAGAGGAACAATGAAAAACTGTTTTTT,CASSGQRNNEKLFF
NA,many,TRBJ2-1,TRBV6-4,TGTGCCAGTCCGGGGGACAATGAGCAGTTCTTC,CASPGDNEQFF
TRBD1,many,TRBJ2-1,TRBV30,TGTGCCTGGAGACAGGGGGCATCCTACAATGAGCAGTTCTTC,CAWRQGASYNEQFF
TRBD2,many,TRBJ2-2,TRBV6-6,TGTGCCAGCAGTCTAGCGGGAGGGGAGACCGGGGAGCTGTTTTTT,CASSLAGGETGELFF
TRBD1,many,TRBJ1-2,TRBV28,TGTGCCAGCAGTTTATGGGTGGGGACAGCGCCATTAGCTAACTATGGCTACACCTTC,CASSLWVGTAPLANYGYTF
NA,many,TRBJ1-1,TRBV5-1,TGCGCCAGCAGCTTGGAGGGGCAGTTGAACACTGAAGCTTTCTTT,CASSLEGQLNTEAFF
NA,many,TRBJ2-1,TRBV11-3,TGTGCCAGCAGCTTGGGGGGACTGGGCCTATACAATGAGCAGTTCTTC,CASSLGGLGLYNEQFF
NA,many,TRBJ2-1,TRBV7-2,TGTGCCAGCAGAAGCGGGCCTTACAATGAGCAGTTCTTC,CASRSGPYNEQFF
TRBD2,many,TRBJ2-5,TRBV11-2,TGTGCCAGCAGCACAACTAGCGGGAGGGAAGGAGAGACCCAGTACTTC,CASSTTSGREGETQYF
NA,many,TRBJ2-1,TRBV7-3,TGTGCCAGCAGCTATGGCGGTAGTGAGCAGTTCTTC,CASSYGGSEQFF
NA,many,TRBJ1-2,TRBV27,TGTGCCAGCAGTTTAGGCAGGGGTGCGAGTGGCTACACCTTC,CASSLGRGASGYTF
TRBD1,many,TRBJ1-5,TRBV4-2,TGTGCCAGCAGCCACCCACAGGGGGCAGGAGGAAGCAATCAGCCCCAGCATTTT,CASSHPQGAGGSNQPQHF
TRBD1,many,TRBJ2-7,TRBV27,TGTGCCAGCAGTTTAGACAGGGGAGGCTACGAGCAGTACTTC,CASSLDRGGYEQYF
TRBD2,many,TRBJ2-5,TRBV18,TGTGCCAGCTCACCCGCAGGACTAGCGGGAGAGACCCAGTACTTC,CASSPAGLAGETQYF